This is a list of T cell receptor beta chains from one sample in a study of OX40 agonist ivuxolimab in advanced cancers. The data were produced by immunoSEQ multiplex PCR, yet TCRdb's version contains in-frame clones alone and is incomplete. The table includes around 31,000 clones, approximately 90% detected once. The starting material was CD4+ or CD8+ T cells sorted from blood, obtained in a trial of the OX40 agonist ivuxolimab. These receptors all stem from an adult with an advanced solid tumor such as melanoma, head and neck, liver or kidney cancer. Both conserved end residues are part of each CDR3. The order of the fields is clone size, V gene, D gene, J gene, CDR3 DNA, CDR3 protein. The D gene is left open where the match is weak. Expanded clones are given a class, and other clones once, few, many or no size at all.

abundance: few
v_gene: TRBV6-6
d_gene: .
j_gene: TRBJ1-6
CDR3nt: TGTGCCAGCAGTTACTCGTGGAGGATTCATTCACCCCTCCACTTT
CDR3aa: CASSYSWRIHSPLHF

abundance: .
v_gene: TRBV19
d_gene: TRBD1
j_gene: TRBJ1-2
CDR3nt: TGTGCCAGTAGTACGCGACAGGGGTTGTACTATGGCTACACCTTC
CDR3aa: CASSTRQGLYYGYTF

abundance: .
v_gene: TRBV5-5
d_gene: .
j_gene: TRBJ2-1
CDR3nt: TGTGCCAGCAGCTTGGCCTTACTGGAGACCAATGAGCAGTTCTTC
CDR3aa: CASSLALLETNEQFF

abundance: .
v_gene: TRBV27
d_gene: .
j_gene: TRBJ2-7
CDR3nt: TGTGCCAGCAGTTCGGCAGGGCTGAACGAGCAGTACTTC
CDR3aa: CASSSAGLNEQYF

abundance: .
v_gene: TRBV10-3
d_gene: .
j_gene: TRBJ1-1
CDR3nt: TGTGCCATCAGTGAGTCCAATGTTGGGACGCCTTCCCGAGAGGACACTGAAGCTTTCTTT
CDR3aa: CAISESNVGTPSREDTEAFF

abundance: .
v_gene: TRBV15
d_gene: TRBD1
j_gene: TRBJ2-7
CDR3nt: TGTGCCACCAGCAGAGATTTTTTAGTAGGACAGGGGGGATACGAGCAGTACTTC
CDR3aa: CATSRDFLVGQGGYEQYF

abundance: .
v_gene: TRBV7-9
d_gene: .
j_gene: TRBJ1-1
CDR3nt: TGTGCCAGCAGCTTATTATCTTTTGAAGCTTTCTTT
CDR3aa: CASSLLSFEAFF

abundance: .
v_gene: TRBV4-1
d_gene: TRBD1
j_gene: TRBJ1-1
CDR3nt: TGCGCCAGCAGCGAGCCGGGGACAGGGAACACTGAAGCTTTCTTT
CDR3aa: CASSEPGTGNTEAFF

abundance: .
v_gene: TRBV6-5
d_gene: .
j_gene: TRBJ1-6
CDR3nt: TGTGCCAGCAGTTCCCCGTGGGGGGGGCGGAATTCACCCCTCCACTTT
CDR3aa: CASSSPWGGRNSPLHF

abundance: .
v_gene: TRBV19
d_gene: .
j_gene: TRBJ1-5
CDR3nt: TGCGCAAACAACCCCGGGAGGGCTTTTTATCAGCCCCAGCATTTT
CDR3aa: CANNPGRAFYQPQHF

abundance: .
v_gene: TRBV4-2
d_gene: .
j_gene: TRBJ2-7
CDR3nt: TGTGCCAGCAGCCATCAGGGGACTGGCGGGGACTACGAGCAGTACTTC
CDR3aa: CASSHQGTGGDYEQYF

abundance: .
v_gene: TRBV7-2
d_gene: .
j_gene: TRBJ2-3
CDR3nt: TGTGCCAGCAGCTGGGGTCGGGTAGCCCCGCAGATGAGTACGCAGTATTTT
CDR3aa: CASSWGRVAPQMSTQYF

abundance: .
v_gene: TRBV5-5
d_gene: .
j_gene: TRBJ2-5
CDR3nt: TGTGCCAGCAGCTTTTCCAGGGGGGTCGAGACCCAGTACTTC
CDR3aa: CASSFSRGVETQYF

abundance: once
v_gene: TRBV28
d_gene: .
j_gene: TRBJ1-1
CDR3nt: TGTGCCAGCAGTTGGCCCTTCAGGCAGGCGAACACTGAAGCTTTCTTT
CDR3aa: CASSWPFRQANTEAFF

abundance: .
v_gene: TRBV6-5
d_gene: .
j_gene: TRBJ1-1
CDR3nt: TGTGCCAGCAGTTACTCGAGACGAACTGAAGCTTTCTTT
CDR3aa: CASSYSRRTEAFF

abundance: .
v_gene: TRBV16
d_gene: .
j_gene: TRBJ2-7
CDR3nt: TGTGCCAGCAGCCCGCCGACCTACGAGCAGTACTTC
CDR3aa: CASSPPTYEQYF

abundance: .
v_gene: TRBV7-9
d_gene: TRBD1
j_gene: TRBJ1-1
CDR3nt: TGTGCCAGCAGCTCTCAAGGGACAGACACTGAAGCTTTCTTT
CDR3aa: CASSSQGTDTEAFF

abundance: .
v_gene: TRBV5-6
d_gene: .
j_gene: TRBJ2-7
CDR3nt: TGTGCCAGCAGCTTCCAGTCCTACGAGCAGTACTTC
CDR3aa: CASSFQSYEQYF

abundance: .
v_gene: TRBV5-4
d_gene: .
j_gene: TRBJ2-7
CDR3nt: TGTGCCAGCAGCGGGGTCAGGGAGGACGAGCAGTACTTC
CDR3aa: CASSGVREDEQYF

abundance: .
v_gene: TRBV29-1
d_gene: .
j_gene: TRBJ1-3
CDR3nt: TGCAGCGTTTTACAGGACGGAAACACCATATATTTT
CDR3aa: CSVLQDGNTIYF

abundance: .
v_gene: TRBV5-1
d_gene: .
j_gene: TRBJ1-2
CDR3nt: TGCGCCAGCAGCTTACGGGGAGGCTATGGCTACACCTTC
CDR3aa: CASSLRGGYGYTF

abundance: .
v_gene: TRBV9
d_gene: .
j_gene: TRBJ1-2
CDR3nt: TGTGCCAGCAGCGGGCAGGACCGCTATGGCTACACCTTC
CDR3aa: CASSGQDRYGYTF

abundance: .
v_gene: TRBV4-1
d_gene: .
j_gene: TRBJ2-7
CDR3nt: TGCGCCAGCAGCCAAGTCCTGGGTAGGTACGAGCAGTACTTC
CDR3aa: CASSQVLGRYEQYF

abundance: .
v_gene: TRBV9
d_gene: .
j_gene: TRBJ2-7
CDR3nt: TGTGCCAGCAGCGTAGCCGGAGGCGGGGTTTACGAGCAGTACTTC
CDR3aa: CASSVAGGGVYEQYF

abundance: .
v_gene: TRBV28
d_gene: TRBD1
j_gene: TRBJ2-7
CDR3nt: TGTGCCAGCAGTTTATTGGGTCAGGGGGCGTCCTACGAGCAGTACTTC
CDR3aa: CASSLLGQGASYEQYF